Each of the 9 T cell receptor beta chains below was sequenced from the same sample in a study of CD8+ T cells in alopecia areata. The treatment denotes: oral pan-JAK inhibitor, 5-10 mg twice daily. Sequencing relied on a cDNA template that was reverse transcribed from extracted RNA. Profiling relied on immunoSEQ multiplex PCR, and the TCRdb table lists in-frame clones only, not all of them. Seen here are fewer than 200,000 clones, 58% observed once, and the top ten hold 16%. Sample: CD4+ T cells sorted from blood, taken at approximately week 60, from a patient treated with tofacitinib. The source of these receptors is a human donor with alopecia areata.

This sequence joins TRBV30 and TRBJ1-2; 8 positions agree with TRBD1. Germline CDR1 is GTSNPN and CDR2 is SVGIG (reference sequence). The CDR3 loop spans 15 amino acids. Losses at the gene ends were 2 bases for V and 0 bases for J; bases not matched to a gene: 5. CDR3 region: CAWSRTGHPNYGYTF. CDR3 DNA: TGTGCCTGGAGTCGGACAGGGCATCCTAACTATGGCTACACCTTC.

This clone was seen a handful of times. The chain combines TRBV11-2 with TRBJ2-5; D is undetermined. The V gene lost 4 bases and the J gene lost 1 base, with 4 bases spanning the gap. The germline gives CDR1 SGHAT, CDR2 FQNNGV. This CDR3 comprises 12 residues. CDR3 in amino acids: CASSSSQETQYF. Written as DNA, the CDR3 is TGTGCCAGCAGCTCCTCCCAAGAGACCCAGTACTTC.

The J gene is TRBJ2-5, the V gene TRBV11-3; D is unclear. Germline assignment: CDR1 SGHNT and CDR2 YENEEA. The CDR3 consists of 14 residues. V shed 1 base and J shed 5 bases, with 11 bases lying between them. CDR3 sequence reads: CASSLASVTETQYF. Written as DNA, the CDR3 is TGTGCCAGCAGCTTAGCGAGCGTCACGGAGACCCAGTACTTC.

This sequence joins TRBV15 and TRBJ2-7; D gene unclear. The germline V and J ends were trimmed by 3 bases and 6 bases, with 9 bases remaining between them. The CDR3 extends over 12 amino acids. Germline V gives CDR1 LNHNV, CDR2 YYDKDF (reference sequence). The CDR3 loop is CATSRGPSEQYF. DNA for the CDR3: TGTGCCACCAGCAGGGGCCCCTCCGAGCAGTACTTC.

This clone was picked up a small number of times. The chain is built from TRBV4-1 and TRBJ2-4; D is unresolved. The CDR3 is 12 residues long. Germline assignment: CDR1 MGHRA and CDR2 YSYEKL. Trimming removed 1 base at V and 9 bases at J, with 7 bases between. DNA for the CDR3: TGCGCCAGCAGCCAAGTCGGTGTCATTCAGTACTTC. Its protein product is CASSQVGVIQYF.

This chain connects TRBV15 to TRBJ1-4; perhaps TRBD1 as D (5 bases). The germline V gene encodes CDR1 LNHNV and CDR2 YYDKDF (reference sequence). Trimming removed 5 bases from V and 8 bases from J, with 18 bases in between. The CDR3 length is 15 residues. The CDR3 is CATSLGTGTREKLFF. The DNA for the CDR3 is TGTGCCACCAGCCTAGGCACCGGGACGAGGGAAAAACTGTTTTTT.

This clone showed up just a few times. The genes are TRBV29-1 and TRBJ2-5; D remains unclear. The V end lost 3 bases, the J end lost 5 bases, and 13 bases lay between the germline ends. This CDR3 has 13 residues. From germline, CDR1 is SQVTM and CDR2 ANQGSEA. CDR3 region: CSVDGAVRETQYF. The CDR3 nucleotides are TGCAGCGTTGATGGAGCAGTGAGGGAGACCCAGTACTTC.

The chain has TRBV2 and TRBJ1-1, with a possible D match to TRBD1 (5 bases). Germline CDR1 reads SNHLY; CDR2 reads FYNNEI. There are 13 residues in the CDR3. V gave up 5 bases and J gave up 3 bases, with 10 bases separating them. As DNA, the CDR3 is TGTGCCAGCAGTTCGACAGTGTACACTGAAGCTTTCTTT. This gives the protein CASSSTVYTEAFF.

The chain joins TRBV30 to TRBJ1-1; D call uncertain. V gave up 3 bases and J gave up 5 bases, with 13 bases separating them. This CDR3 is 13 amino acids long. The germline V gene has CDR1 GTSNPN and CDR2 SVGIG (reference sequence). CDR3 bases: TGTGCCTGGAGCGCTCTTTCGGGGACTGAAGCTTTCTTT. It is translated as CAWSALSGTEAFF. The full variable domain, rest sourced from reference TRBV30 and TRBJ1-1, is SQTIHQWPATLVQPVGSPLSLECTVEGTSNPNLYWYRQAAGRGLQLLFYSVGIGQISSEVPQNLSASRPQDRQFILSSKKLLLSDSGFYLCAWSALSGTEAFFGQGTRLTVV.